A selection of T cell receptor beta chains follows, all from one sample in a study of blood T cell repertoires in COVID-19. Some clones are missing from TCRdb's copy, which holds only in-frame ones; the method was immunoSEQ multiplex PCR. This sample has under 300,000 clones; 85% to 90% occur once, and the top ten carry 10% to 15%. The specimen sequenced was peripheral blood. Receptors originate from a woman aged 25 to 39 with COVID-19, enrolled during active disease. Both conserved end residues are part of each CDR3. A D gene is named only where the DNA matches it firmly. Size tells how often a clone was seen (once, few, many) or the class of an expanded clone, and some rows leave it out.

D,V,J,size,DNA,CDR3
TRBD2,TRBV7-6,TRBJ2-2,.,TGTGCCAGCAGTCTAGCGGGGGCCTCCACCGGGGAGCTGTTTTTT,CASSLAGASTGELFF
TRBD1,TRBV24-1,TRBJ1-5,.,TGTGCCACCAGTGATTTTGGTGGGACAGAGGTTTATCAGCCCCAGCATTTT,CATSDFGGTEVYQPQHF
TRBD2,TRBV7-2,TRBJ2-3,.,TGTGCCAGCAGCTACTTAGCGGGGGGGCCGAATACGCAGTATTTT,CASSYLAGGPNTQYF
.,TRBV18,TRBJ1-4,.,TGTGCCAGCTCACCACCAGGGACTCGGGGTGAAAAACTGTTTTTT,CASSPPGTRGEKLFF
.,TRBV14,TRBJ2-2,.,TGTGCCAGCAGCCTACAGGGAAAGGGGTCGAACACCGGGGAGCTGTTTTTT,CASSLQGKGSNTGELFF
TRBD1,TRBV19,TRBJ2-1,.,TGTGCCAGTAGCGCCGGGACAGGTATTTACAATGAGCAGTTCTTC,CASSAGTGIYNEQFF
.,TRBV7-9,TRBJ1-1,.,TGTGCCAGCAGCTTGAAAGAGGGTAGAGCTTTCTTT,CASSLKEGRAFF
.,TRBV19,TRBJ1-4,.,TGTGCCAGTAGAAGAAACAGGGCAACTAATGAAAAACTGTTTTTT,CASRRNRATNEKLFF
.,TRBV4-2,TRBJ1-6,.,TGTGCCAGCAGCCAACCCTACGGAGGAAGTAATAATTCACCCCTCCACTTT,CASSQPYGGSNNSPLHF
.,TRBV6-6,TRBJ1-1,.,TGTGCCAGCAGTCCCACCCCCCTTGGGCAGGGGTACACTGAAGCTTTCTTT,CASSPTPLGQGYTEAFF
TRBD1,TRBV29-1,TRBJ2-2,.,TGCAGCGTTGAGAAGCAGGGGGTGAACACCGGGGAGCTGTTTTTT,CSVEKQGVNTGELFF
.,TRBV5-1,TRBJ1-6,.,TGCGCCAGCAGCTTAAAATTGGACACCGCCCTCCACTTT,CASSLKLDTALHF
TRBD1,TRBV19,TRBJ1-1,.,TGTGCCAGTAGGCAACAGGGGGACACTGAAGCTTTCTTT,CASRQQGDTEAFF
TRBD1,TRBV6-5,TRBJ1-6,once,TGTGCCAGCAGACCCCCCCAGGGGGTAGGTTCACCCCTCCACTTT,CASRPPQGVGSPLHF
.,TRBV4-1,TRBJ1-3,.,TGCGCCAGCAGCCAAGACCTCAGACAGTGGGACACCATATATTTT,CASSQDLRQWDTIYF
TRBD1,TRBV6-5,TRBJ1-5,.,TGTGCCAGCAGTTACCGGACAGGGCGCAATCAGCCCCAGCATTTT,CASSYRTGRNQPQHF
.,TRBV28,TRBJ1-5,.,TGTGCCAGCAGATGGCAGGGATTTAGCAATCAGCCCCAGCATTTT,CASRWQGFSNQPQHF
TRBD2,TRBV10-2,TRBJ2-7,.,TGCGCCAGCAGTGCCGCGGGGGGATACGAGCAGTACTTC,CASSAAGGYEQYF
TRBD1,TRBV28,TRBJ2-7,many,TGTGCCAGCAGTTGGACACAGGGGGCTGACGAGCAGTACTTC,CASSWTQGADEQYF
.,TRBV12-3/TRBV12-4,TRBJ1-1,.,TGTGCCAGCAGTTTATCAGAGGGCACTGAAGCTTTCTTT,CASSLSEGTEAFF
TRBD2,TRBV20-1,TRBJ2-1,.,TGCAGTGCTAGTACTAGCGGGGGGGATAACAATGAGCAGTTCTTC,CSASTSGGDNNEQFF
TRBD1,TRBV27,TRBJ2-3,.,TGTGCCAGCAGTTTATCGCCGGGACAGGGGGCCGCAGATACGCAGTATTTT,CASSLSPGQGAADTQYF
.,TRBV20-1,TRBJ2-1,.,TGCAGTGCTAGTGATCGGAGAGAGTACAATGAGCAGTTCTTC,CSASDRREYNEQFF
.,TRBV12-3/TRBV12-4,TRBJ2-2,few,TGTGCCAGCTTGCCGTGGGGCGCCGGGGAGCTGTTTTTT,CASLPWGAGELFF
.,TRBV5-1,TRBJ1-1,.,TGCGCCAGCAGCTTTGACCAGGGGACTGAAGCTTTCTTT,CASSFDQGTEAFF
.,TRBV11-2,TRBJ2-7,.,TGTGCCAGCAGCCCCTCGAGCGAGGGCCCCTACGAGCAGTACTTC,CASSPSSEGPYEQYF
TRBD1,TRBV6-4,TRBJ2-2,.,TGTGCCAGCAGTACGCCCGGATACCTTGACAGGGGAGGCGGGGAGCTGTTTTTT,CASSTPGYLDRGGGELFF
TRBD1,TRBV29-1,TRBJ1-1,.,TGCAGCTTGGGGACAGGGGAGGCGACTGAAGCTTTCTTT,CSLGTGEATEAFF
TRBD1,TRBV12-3/TRBV12-4,TRBJ1-1,.,TGTGCCAGCACCACCCTTCAGGGGGCTGAAGCTTTCTTT,CASTTLQGAEAFF
.,TRBV18,TRBJ2-3,.,TGTGCCAGCTCAACTCAGGACTACACAGATACGCAGTATTTT,CASSTQDYTDTQYF
TRBD2,TRBV7-2,TRBJ2-3,.,TGTGCCAGCAGGAGAAGACTAGCCACTAGCACAGATACGCAGTATTTT,CASRRRLATSTDTQYF
TRBD1,TRBV5-1,TRBJ2-2,.,TGCGCCAGCAGTCTAGGGACAGGGGACACCGGGGAGCTGTTTTTT,CASSLGTGDTGELFF
TRBD1,TRBV30,TRBJ2-5,.,TGTGCCTGGACATATACAGGGGGGGAGACCCAGTACTTC,CAWTYTGGETQYF
.,TRBV5-5,TRBJ2-3,.,TGTGCCAGCGGCACTAGGGGGGGTTTCACAGATACGCAGTATTTT,CASGTRGGFTDTQYF
TRBD2,TRBV7-9,TRBJ2-3,.,TGTGCCAGCAGCTTAGTTTCCCCACTAGCGGGGGACACAGATACGCAGTATTTT,CASSLVSPLAGDTDTQYF
.,TRBV5-1,TRBJ2-2,.,TGCGCCAGCAGCTTGGAAGTCAACAGAGACACCGGGGAGCTGTTTTTT,CASSLEVNRDTGELFF
TRBD2,TRBV5-4,TRBJ2-3,.,TGTGCCAGCAGCGCGGGACTAGTCCCGGATACGCAGTATTTT,CASSAGLVPDTQYF
TRBD1,TRBV6-5,TRBJ2-7,.,TGTGCCAGCAGGATGACAGGGCCTGGGCACTACGAGCAGTACTTC,CASRMTGPGHYEQYF
TRBD2,TRBV12-5,TRBJ2-7,once,TGTGCTAGTGGTTTGCGGCTAGCGGGGGCCCGACCTAAGGGTGAGCAGTACTTC,CASGLRLAGARPKGEQYF
.,TRBV5-1,TRBJ2-5,once,TGCGCCAGCAGCCAGGCCTCTGAGACCCAGTACTTC,CASSQASETQYF
TRBD1,TRBV2,TRBJ1-1,once,TGTGCCAGCACCCACGGACAGGGAAACACTGAAGCTTTCTTT,CASTHGQGNTEAFF
TRBD1,TRBV11-1,TRBJ2-7,.,TGTGCCAGCCGCCGGGACAGGGGTTACGAGCAGTACTTC,CASRRDRGYEQYF
.,TRBV5-1,TRBJ1-2,.,TGCGCCAGCAGCACGGGAGCCGGGACGTCTGGTGGCTACACCTTC,CASSTGAGTSGGYTF
.,TRBV13,TRBJ1-2,.,TGTGCCAGCAGGCGGATCGGTTCTAACTATGGCTACACCTTC,CASRRIGSNYGYTF
.,TRBV5-1,TRBJ1-1,.,TGCGCCAGCAGGGAGACAGTGAACACTGAAGCTTTCTTT,CASRETVNTEAFF
TRBD1,TRBV28,TRBJ2-5,.,TGTGCCAGCAGTTCGGGACAGGGGATCGAGACCCAGTACTTC,CASSSGQGIETQYF
.,TRBV6-5,TRBJ2-1,.,TGTGCCAGCAGTTACGGTATGAGGATAACTCAGTTCTTC,CASSYGMRITQFF
TRBD1,TRBV6-1,TRBJ1-5,.,TGTGCCAGCAGTGAGCACCCAGGGGGTGGTCAGCCCCAGCATTTT,CASSEHPGGGQPQHF
.,TRBV14,TRBJ1-4,.,TGTGCCAGCAGCGGTGGACTGCGAGCCCTTAATGAAAAACTGTTTTTT,CASSGGLRALNEKLFF
TRBD2,TRBV5-1,TRBJ2-1,.,TGCGCCAGCAGCTCCTCATTAGGACTAGCGGGGGGTACAAGGGAGCAGTTCTTC,CASSSSLGLAGGTREQFF
.,TRBV6-5,TRBJ2-1,few,TGTGCCAGCAGTTACGGCGGCTACTCCTACAATGAGCAGTTCTTC,CASSYGGYSYNEQFF
TRBD1,TRBV11-3,TRBJ2-3,.,TGTGCCAGCAGCCTAACCGGGACAGGGGCTGGAGATACGCAGTATTTT,CASSLTGTGAGDTQYF
.,TRBV29-1,TRBJ2-7,.,TGCAGCGTCCGGGGTTCGAGTGAGCAGTACTTC,CSVRGSSEQYF
TRBD2,TRBV19,TRBJ2-5,.,TGTGCCAGTAGTCCTAGCGGGGGGGCCCGGGAAGAGACCCAGTACTTC,CASSPSGGAREETQYF
.,TRBV6-5,TRBJ1-5,.,TGTGCCAGCAGGAGCCTCGGAGGACCCAATCAGCCCCAGCATTTT,CASRSLGGPNQPQHF
.,TRBV5-1,TRBJ1-1,few,TGCGCCAGCAGCTTCTCGGGGGGAAGGACTGAAGCTTTCTTT,CASSFSGGRTEAFF
.,TRBV6-5,TRBJ1-6,.,TGTGCCAAAGGGGGAATTTCACCCCTCCACTTT,CAKGGISPLHF
.,TRBV28,TRBJ1-2,.,TGTGCCAGCAGTTTATTCCAACAACATGGCTACACCTTC,CASSLFQQHGYTF
TRBD1,TRBV5-1,TRBJ2-2,.,TGCGCCAGCAGCTGGGGGACAGGGGGAAACACCGGGGAGCTGTTTTTT,CASSWGTGGNTGELFF
.,TRBV27,TRBJ1-2,.,TGTGCCAGCAGTTCGCAGGGAAATGGCTACACCTTC,CASSSQGNGYTF